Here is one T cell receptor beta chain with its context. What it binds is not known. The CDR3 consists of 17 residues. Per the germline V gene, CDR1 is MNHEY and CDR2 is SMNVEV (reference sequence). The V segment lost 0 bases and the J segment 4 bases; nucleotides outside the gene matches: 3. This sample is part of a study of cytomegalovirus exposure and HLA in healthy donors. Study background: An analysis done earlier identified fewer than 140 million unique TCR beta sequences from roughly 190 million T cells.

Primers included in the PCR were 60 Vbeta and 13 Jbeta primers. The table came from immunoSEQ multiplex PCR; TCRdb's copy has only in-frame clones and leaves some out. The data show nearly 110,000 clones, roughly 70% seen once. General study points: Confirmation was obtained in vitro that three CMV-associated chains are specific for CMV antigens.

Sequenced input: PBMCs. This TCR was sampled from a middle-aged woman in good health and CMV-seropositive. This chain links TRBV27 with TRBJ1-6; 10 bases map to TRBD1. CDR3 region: CASSLSGTGAYNSPLHF. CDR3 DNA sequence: TGTGCCAGCAGTTTATCTGGGACAGGGGCATATAATTCACCCCTCCACTTT.